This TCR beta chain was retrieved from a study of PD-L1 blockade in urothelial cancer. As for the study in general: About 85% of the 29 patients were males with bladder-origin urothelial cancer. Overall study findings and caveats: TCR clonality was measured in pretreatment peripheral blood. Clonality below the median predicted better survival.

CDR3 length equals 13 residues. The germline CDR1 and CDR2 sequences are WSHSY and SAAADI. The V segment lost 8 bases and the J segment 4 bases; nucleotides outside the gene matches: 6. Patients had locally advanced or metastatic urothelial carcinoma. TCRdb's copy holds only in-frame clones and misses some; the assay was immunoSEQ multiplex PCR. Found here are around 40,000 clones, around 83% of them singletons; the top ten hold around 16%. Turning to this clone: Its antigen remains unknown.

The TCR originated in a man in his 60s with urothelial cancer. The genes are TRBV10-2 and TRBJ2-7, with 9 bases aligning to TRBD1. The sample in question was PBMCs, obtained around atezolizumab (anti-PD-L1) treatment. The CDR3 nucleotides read TGCGCCAGCCGGGACAGGGTGGGTTACGAGCAGTACTTC. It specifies CASRDRVGYEQYF.